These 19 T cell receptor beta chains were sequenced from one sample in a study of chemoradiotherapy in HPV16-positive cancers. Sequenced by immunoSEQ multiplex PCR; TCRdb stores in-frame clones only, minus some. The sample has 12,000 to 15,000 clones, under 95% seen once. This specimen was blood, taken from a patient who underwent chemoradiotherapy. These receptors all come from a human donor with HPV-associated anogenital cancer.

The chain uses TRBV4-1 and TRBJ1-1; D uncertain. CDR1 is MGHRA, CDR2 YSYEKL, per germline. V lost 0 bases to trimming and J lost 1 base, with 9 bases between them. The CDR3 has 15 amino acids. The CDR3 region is CASSQDPAENTEAFF. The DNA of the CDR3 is TGCGCCAGCAGCCAAGACCCGGCGGAGAACACTGAAGCTTTCTTT.

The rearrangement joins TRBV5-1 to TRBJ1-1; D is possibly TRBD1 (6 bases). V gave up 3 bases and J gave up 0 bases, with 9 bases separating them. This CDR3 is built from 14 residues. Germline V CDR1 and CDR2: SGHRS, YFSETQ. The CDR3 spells CASSSSGVNTEAFF. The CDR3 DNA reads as TGCGCCAGCAGCTCCTCAGGGGTGAACACTGAAGCTTTCTTT.

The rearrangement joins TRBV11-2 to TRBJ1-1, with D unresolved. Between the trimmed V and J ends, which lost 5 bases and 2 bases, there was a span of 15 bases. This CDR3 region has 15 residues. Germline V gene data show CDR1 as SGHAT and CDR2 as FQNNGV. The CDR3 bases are TGTGCCAGCAGCCCGAGCCTGAGGAAAAACACTGAAGCTTTCTTT. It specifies CASSPSLRKNTEAFF.

The CDR3, as DNA: TGTGCCACCGGGGGTCAGGGGTCCTACGAGCAGTACTTC. Protein sequence: CATGGQGSYEQYF. This chain joins TRBV10-3 and TRBJ2-7; either TRBD1 or TRBD2 may fit D (6 bases each). Germline V gene lookup returns CDR1 ENHRY and CDR2 SYGVKD. This CDR3 has 13 residues. The V end lost 10 bases, the J end lost 1 base, and 14 bases lay between the germline ends.

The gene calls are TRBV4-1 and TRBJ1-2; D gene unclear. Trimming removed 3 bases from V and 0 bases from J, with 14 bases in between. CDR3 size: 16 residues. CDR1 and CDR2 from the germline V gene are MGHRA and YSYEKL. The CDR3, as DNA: TGCGCCAGCAGCCATCCTGGTGTGGGGTCTAACTATGGCTACACCTTC. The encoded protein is CASSHPGVGSNYGYTF.

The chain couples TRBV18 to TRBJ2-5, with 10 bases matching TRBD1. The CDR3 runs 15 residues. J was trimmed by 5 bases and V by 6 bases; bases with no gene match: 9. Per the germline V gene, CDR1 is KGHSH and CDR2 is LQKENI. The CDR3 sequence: CASSARQGAQETQYF. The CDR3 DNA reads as TGTGCCAGCTCGGCGCGACAGGGGGCGCAGGAGACCCAGTACTTC. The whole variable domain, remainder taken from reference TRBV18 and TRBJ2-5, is NAGVMQNPRHLVRRRGQEARLRCSPMKGHSHVYWYRQLPEEGLKFMVYLQKENIIDESGMPKERFSAEFPKEGPSILRIQQVVRGDSAAYFCASSARQGAQETQYFGPGTRLLVL.

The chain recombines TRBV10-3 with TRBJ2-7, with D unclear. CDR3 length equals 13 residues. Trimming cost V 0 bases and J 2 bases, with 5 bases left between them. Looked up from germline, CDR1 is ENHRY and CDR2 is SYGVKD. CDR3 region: CAISESATYEQYF. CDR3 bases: TGTGCCATCAGTGAGTCGGCCACCTACGAGCAGTACTTC.

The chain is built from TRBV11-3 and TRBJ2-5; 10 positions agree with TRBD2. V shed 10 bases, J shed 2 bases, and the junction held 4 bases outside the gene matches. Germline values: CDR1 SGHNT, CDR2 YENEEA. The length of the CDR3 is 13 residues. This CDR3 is CAIAGGTQETQYF. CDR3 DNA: TGTGCCATAGCGGGGGGTACTCAAGAGACCCAGTACTTC.

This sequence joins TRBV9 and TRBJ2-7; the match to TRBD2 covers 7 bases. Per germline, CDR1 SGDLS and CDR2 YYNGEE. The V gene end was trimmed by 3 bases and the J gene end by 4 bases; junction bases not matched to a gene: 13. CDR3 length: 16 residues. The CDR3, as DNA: TGTGCCAGCAGCGCCCTTGAGGGGCGGGGGAAATACGAGCAGTACTTC. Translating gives CASSALEGRGKYEQYF.

CDR3 amino acids: CASSFRVGDGDYGYTF. The CDR3 nucleotides read TGTGCCAGCAGTTTTCGAGTCGGGGACGGGGACTATGGCTACACCTTC. The chain uses TRBV28 and TRBJ1-2, with D maybe TRBD1 (5 bases). The V end lost 3 bases, the J end lost 3 bases, and 17 bases lay between the germline ends. CDR1 and CDR2 (germline): MDHEN, SYDVKM. The CDR3 has 16 amino acids.

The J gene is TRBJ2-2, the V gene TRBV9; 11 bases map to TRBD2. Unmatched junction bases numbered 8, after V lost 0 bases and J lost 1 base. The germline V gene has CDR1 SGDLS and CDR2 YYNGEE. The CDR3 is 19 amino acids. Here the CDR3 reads CASSVGLAGPAGNTGELFF. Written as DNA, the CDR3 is TGTGCCAGCAGCGTAGGACTAGCGGGGCCGGCAGGGAACACCGGGGAGCTGTTTTTT.

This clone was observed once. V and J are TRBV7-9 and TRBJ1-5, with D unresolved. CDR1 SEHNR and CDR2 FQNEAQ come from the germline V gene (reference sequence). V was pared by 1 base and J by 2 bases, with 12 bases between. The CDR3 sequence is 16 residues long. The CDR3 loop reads CASSLGGAFGNQPQHF. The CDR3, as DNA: TGTGCCAGCAGCTTAGGAGGAGCTTTCGGCAATCAGCCCCAGCATTTT.

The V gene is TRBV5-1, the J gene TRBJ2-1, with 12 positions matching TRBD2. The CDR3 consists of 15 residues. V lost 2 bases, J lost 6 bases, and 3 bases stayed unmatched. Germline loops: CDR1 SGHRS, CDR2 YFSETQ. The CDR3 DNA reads TGCGCCAGCAGCTTCACTAGCGGGGGGACCAATGAGCAGTTCTTC. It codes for CASSFTSGGTNEQFF.

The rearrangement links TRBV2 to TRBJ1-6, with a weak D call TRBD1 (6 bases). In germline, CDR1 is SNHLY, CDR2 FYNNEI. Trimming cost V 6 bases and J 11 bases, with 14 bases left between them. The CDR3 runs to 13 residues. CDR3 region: CASSTGYSTPLHF. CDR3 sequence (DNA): TGTGCCAGCAGCACAGGGTATTCTACACCCCTCCACTTT.

CDR3 loop: CASSAIGRVWETQYF. CDR3 DNA sequence: TGTGCCAGCAGCGCGATTGGGCGGGTTTGGGAGACCCAGTACTTC. The V gene is TRBV9, the J gene TRBJ2-5; D is perhaps TRBD2 (5 bases). The CDR3 runs to 15 residues. Trimming took 3 bases from V and 5 from J, leaving 17 bases between them. Germline V gene lookup returns CDR1 SGDLS and CDR2 YYNGEE.

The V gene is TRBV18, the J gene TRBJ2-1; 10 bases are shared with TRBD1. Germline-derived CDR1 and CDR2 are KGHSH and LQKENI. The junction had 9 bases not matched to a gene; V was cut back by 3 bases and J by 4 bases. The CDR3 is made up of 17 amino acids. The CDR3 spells CASSPRSPGQGYNEQFF. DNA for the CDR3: TGTGCCAGCTCACCGCGATCTCCGGGACAGGGGTACAATGAGCAGTTCTTC.

CDR3 nucleotide sequence: TGCGCCAGCCAATCAGACGGAAGCTCTGGGGCCAACGTCCTGACTTTC. Translating gives CASQSDGSSGANVLTF. The chain uses TRBV10-2 and TRBJ2-6; no reliable D call. Deletions cut 8 bases from V and 0 bases from J, with 14 bases between. The CDR3 has 16 residues. CDR1 WSHSY and CDR2 SAAADI come from the germline V gene.

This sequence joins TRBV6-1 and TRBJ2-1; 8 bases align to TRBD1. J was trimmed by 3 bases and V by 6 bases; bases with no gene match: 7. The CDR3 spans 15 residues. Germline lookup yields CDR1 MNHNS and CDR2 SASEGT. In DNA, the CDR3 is TGTGCCAGCAGGCAGGGGGCGCGATACTACAATGAGCAGTTCTTC. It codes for CASRQGARYYNEQFF.

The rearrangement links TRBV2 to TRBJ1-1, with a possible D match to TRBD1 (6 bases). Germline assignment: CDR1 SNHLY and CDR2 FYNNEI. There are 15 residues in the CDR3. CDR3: CAGNTGRVGKTEAFF. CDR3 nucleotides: TGTGCAGGGAACACAGGGAGGGTGGGCAAAACTGAAGCTTTCTTT.